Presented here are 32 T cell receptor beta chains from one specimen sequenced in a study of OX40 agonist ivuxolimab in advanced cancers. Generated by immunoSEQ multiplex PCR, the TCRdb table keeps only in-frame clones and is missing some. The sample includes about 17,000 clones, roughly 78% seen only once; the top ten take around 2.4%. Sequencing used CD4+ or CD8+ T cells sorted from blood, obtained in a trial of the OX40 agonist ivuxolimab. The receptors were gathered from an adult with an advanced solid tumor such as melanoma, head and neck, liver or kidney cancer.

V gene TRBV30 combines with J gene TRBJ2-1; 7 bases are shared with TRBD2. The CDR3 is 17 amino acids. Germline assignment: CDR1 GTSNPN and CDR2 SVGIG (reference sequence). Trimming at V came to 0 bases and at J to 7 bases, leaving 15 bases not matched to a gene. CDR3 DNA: TGTGCCTGGAGTGTAAGTTTTGGAGCGGGACGTATGAATGAGCAGTTCTTC. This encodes CAWSVSFGAGRMNEQFF.

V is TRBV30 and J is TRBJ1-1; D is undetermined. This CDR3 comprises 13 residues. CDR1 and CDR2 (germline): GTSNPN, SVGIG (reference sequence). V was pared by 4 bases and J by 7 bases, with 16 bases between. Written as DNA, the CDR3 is TGTGCCTGGAAGACGGGCGCCAAAGGTGAAGCTTTCTTT. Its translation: CAWKTGAKGEAFF.

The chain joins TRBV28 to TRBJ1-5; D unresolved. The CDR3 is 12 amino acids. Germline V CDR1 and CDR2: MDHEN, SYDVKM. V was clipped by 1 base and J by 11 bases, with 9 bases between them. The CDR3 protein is CASSLSPGAQHF. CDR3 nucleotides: TGTGCCAGCAGTTTATCCCCCGGAGCCCAGCATTTT.

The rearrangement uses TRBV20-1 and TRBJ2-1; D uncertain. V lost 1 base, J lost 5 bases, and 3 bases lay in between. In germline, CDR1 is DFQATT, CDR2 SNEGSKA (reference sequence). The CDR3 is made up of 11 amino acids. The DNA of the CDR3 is TGCAGTGCTAGAGCGGACAATGAGCAGTTCTTC. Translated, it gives CSARADNEQFF.

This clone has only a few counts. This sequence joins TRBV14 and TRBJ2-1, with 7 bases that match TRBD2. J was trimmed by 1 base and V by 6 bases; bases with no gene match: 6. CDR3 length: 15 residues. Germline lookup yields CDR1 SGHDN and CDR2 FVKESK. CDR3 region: CASRNTSASYNEQFF. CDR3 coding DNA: TGTGCCAGCAGAAACACTAGCGCGTCCTACAATGAGCAGTTCTTC.

Here the CDR3 DNA reads TGTGCCACCCTTTCACGCGGGAGCAGCTCCTACGAGCAGTACTTC. Amino acid sequence: CATLSRGSSSYEQYF. The rearrangement joins TRBV6-1 to TRBJ2-7; 7 positions match TRBD2. Losses at the gene ends were 10 bases for V and 0 bases for J; bases not matched to a gene: 12. The germline V gene encodes CDR1 MNHNS and CDR2 SASEGT. The CDR3 loop spans 15 amino acids.

CDR3 region: CASSVAGPGEQYF. CDR3 nucleotides: TGCGCCAGCAGTGTCGCGGGCCCGGGAGAGCAGTACTTC. The chain links TRBV10-1 to TRBJ2-7, with D possibly TRBD2 on 5 matching bases. Trimming took off 4 bases at V and 7 bases at J, with 14 bases between the two ends. The CDR3 length is 13 residues. Germline assignment: CDR1 WNHNN and CDR2 SYGVQD (reference sequence).

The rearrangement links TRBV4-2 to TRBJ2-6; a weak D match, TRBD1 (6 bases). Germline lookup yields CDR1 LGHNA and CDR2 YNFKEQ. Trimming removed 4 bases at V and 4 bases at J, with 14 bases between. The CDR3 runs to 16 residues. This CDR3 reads CASSPLPGAGANVLTF. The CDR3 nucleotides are TGTGCCAGCAGCCCGCTTCCAGGGGCCGGGGCCAACGTCCTGACTTTC.

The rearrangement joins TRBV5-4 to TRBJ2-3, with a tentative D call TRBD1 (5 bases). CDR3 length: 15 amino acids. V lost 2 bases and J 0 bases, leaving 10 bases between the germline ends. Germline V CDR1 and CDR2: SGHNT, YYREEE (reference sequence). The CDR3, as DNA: TGTGCCAGCAGCTTTAACGACAGAAGCACAGATACGCAGTATTTT. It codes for CASSFNDRSTDTQYF.

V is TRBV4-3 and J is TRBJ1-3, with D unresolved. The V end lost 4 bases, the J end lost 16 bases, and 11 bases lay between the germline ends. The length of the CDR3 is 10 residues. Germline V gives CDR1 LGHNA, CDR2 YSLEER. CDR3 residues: CASSPVRRYF. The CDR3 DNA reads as TGCGCCAGCAGCCCCGTCCGCCGGTATTTT.

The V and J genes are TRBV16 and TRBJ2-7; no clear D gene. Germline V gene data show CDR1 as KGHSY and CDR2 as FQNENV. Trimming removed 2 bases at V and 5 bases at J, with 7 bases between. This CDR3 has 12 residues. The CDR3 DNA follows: TGTGCCAGCAGCCAACATATCCACGAGCAGTACTTC. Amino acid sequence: CASSQHIHEQYF.

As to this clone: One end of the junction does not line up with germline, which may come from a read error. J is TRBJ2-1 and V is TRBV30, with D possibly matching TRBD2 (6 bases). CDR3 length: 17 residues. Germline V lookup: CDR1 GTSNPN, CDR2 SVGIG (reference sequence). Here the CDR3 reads CAWSPTFFGRGYNGQFF. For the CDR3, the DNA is TGTGCCTGGAGTCCGACTTTTTTCGGACGGGGGTACAATGGGCAGTTCTTC.

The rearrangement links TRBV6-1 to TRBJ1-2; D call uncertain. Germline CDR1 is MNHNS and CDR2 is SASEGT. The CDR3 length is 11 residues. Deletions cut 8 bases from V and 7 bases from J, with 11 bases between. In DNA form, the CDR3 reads TGTGCCAGCTCGCCGTCCGTTGGCTACACCTTC. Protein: CASSPSVGYTF.

CDR3 loop: CASSPGGVDYEQYF. The CDR3 region has the DNA TGCGCCAGCAGCCCAGGAGGGGTCGACTACGAGCAGTACTTC. The genes are TRBV5-1 and TRBJ2-7; D is possibly TRBD2 (6 bases). Deletions cut 4 bases from V and 3 bases from J, with 14 bases between. Germline lookup yields CDR1 SGHRS and CDR2 YFSETQ. The CDR3 runs to 14 residues.

Here the CDR3 reads CASTDIGGGYEQYF. The CDR3 DNA reads TGTGCCAGCACCGACATAGGGGGCGGGTACGAGCAGTACTTC. This chain uses TRBV11-2 with TRBJ2-7, with 7 bases aligning to TRBD1. Looked up from germline, CDR1 is SGHAT and CDR2 is FQNNGV. With V trimmed by 7 bases and J by 4 bases, 10 bases remained unmatched. This CDR3 contains 14 residues.

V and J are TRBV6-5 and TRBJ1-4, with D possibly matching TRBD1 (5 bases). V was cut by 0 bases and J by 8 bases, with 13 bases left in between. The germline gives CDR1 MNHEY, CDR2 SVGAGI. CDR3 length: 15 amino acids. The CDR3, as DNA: TGTGCCAGCAGTTACTCGCGGCAGGGACGGGAAAAACTGTTTTTT. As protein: CASSYSRQGREKLFF.

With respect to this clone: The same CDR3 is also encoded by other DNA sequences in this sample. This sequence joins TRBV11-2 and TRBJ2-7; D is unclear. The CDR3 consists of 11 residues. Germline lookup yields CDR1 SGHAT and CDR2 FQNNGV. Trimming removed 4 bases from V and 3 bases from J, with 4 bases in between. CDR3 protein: CASSSSYEQYF. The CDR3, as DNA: TGTGCCAGCAGCTCAAGCTACGAGCAGTACTTC.

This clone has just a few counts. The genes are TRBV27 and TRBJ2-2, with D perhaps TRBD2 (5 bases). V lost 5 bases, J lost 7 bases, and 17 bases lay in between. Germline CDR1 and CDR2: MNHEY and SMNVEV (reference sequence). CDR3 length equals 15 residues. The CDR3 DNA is TGTGCCAGCAGTCCCCGGACGGGAAACCTCGGGGAGCTGTTTTTT. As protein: CASSPRTGNLGELFF.

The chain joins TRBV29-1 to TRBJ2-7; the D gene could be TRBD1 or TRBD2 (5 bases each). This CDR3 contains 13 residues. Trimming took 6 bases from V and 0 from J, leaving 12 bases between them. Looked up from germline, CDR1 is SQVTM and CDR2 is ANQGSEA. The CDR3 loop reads CSVRDQSSYEQYF. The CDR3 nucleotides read TGCAGCGTCCGGGACCAATCCTCCTACGAGCAGTACTTC.

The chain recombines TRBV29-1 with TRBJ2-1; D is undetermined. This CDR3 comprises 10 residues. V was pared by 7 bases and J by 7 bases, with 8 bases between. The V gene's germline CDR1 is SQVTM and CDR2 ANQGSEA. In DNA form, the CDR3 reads TGCAGCGCCCGACCAAATGAGCAGTTCTTC. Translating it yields CSARPNEQFF.

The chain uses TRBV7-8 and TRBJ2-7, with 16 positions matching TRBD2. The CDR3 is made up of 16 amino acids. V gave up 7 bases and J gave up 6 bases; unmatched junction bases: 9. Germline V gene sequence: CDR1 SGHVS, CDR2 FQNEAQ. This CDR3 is CASTEGLAGGGAEQYF. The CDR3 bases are TGTGCCAGCACCGAGGGACTAGCGGGAGGGGGGGCCGAGCAGTACTTC.

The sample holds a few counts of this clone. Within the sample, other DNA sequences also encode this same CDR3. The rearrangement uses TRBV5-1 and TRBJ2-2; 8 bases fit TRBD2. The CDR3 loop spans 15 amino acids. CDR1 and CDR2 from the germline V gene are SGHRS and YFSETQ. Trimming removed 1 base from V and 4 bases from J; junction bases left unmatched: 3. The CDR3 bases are TGCGCCAGCAGCTTGACTAGCGGAAGCACCGGGGAGCTGTTTTTT. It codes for CASSLTSGSTGELFF.

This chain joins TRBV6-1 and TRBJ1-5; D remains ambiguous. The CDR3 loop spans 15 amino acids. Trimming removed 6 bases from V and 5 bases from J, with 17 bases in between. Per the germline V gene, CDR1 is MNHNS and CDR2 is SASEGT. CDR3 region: CASRPATTFDQPQHF. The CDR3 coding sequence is TGTGCCAGCAGACCAGCAACGACTTTCGATCAGCCCCAGCATTTT.

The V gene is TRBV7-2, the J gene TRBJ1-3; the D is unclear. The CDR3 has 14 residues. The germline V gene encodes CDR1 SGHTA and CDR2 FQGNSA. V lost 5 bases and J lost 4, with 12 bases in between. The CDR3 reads CASSEQRGGNTIYF. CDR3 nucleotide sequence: TGTGCCAGCAGCGAACAACGAGGGGGAAACACCATATATTTT.

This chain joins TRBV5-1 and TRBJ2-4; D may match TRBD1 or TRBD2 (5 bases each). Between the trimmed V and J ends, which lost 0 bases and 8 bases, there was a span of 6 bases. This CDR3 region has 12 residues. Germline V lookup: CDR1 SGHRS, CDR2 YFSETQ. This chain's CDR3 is CASSLGDDIQYF. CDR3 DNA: TGCGCCAGCAGCTTGGGGGACGACATTCAGTACTTC.

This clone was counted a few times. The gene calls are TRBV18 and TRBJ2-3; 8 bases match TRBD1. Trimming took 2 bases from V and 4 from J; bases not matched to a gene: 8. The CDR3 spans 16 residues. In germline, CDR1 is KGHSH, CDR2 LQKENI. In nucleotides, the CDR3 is TGTGCCAGCTCACCAATTCAGGGGGCAATATCAGATACGCAGTATTTT. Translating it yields CASSPIQGAISDTQYF.

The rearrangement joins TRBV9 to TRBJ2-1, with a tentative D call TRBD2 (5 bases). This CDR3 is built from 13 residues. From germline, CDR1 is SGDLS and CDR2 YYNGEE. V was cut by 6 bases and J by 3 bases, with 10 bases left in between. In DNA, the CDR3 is TGTGCCAGCACCAGCGCGGGCTACAATGAGCAGTTCTTC. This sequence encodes CASTSAGYNEQFF.

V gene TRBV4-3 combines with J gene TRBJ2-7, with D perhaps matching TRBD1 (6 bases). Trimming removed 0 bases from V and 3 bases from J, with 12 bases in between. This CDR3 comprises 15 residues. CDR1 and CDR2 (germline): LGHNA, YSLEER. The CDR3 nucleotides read TGCGCCAGCAGCCAAGATTTTGACAGGATCTACGAGCAGTACTTC. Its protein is CASSQDFDRIYEQYF.

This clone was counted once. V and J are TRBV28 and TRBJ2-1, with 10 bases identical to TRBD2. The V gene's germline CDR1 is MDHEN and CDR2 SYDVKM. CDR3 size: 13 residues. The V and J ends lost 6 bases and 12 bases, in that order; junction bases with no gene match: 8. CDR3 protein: CASRKSGRALQFF. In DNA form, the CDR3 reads TGTGCCAGCAGAAAAAGCGGGAGGGCCTTGCAGTTCTTC.

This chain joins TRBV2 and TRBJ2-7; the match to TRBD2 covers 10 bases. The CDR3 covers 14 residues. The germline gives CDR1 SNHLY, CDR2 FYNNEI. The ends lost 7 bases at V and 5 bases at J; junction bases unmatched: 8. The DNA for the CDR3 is TGTGCCAGCAAAGCGGGAGGGCCCGCCAACGAGCAGTACTTC. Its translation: CASKAGGPANEQYF.

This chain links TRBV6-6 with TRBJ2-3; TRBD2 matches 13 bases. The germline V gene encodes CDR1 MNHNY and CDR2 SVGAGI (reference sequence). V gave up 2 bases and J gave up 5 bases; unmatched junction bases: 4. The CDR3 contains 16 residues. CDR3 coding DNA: TGTGCCAGCAGTTACGGGACTAGCGGGATGTTAGATACGCAGTATTTT. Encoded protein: CASSYGTSGMLDTQYF.

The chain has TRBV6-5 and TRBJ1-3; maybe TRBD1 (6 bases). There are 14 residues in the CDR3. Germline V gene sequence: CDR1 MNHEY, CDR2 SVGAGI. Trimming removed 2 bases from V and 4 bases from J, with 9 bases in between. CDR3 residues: CASSYRGQGNTIYF. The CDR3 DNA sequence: TGTGCCAGCAGTTACCGGGGGCAAGGAAACACCATATATTTT.